A single sample is the source of the 3 T cell receptor beta chains below, sequenced in a study of human T cells and chemical hapten exposure. TCRdb redid the calling of the RACE reads with MiXCR, one entry per CDR3 protein. Of about 380,000 distinct CDR3 sequences in the sample, approximately 5.1% were seen once. The time point was: patch test 1, 2 weeks after DPC sensitization. Specified treatment: therapeutic diphenylcyclopropenone sensitization with weekly scalp DPC. Sequenced here: whole blood, sampled in connection with sensitization to the hapten diphenylcyclopropenone (DPC). The receptor set was obtained from a woman aged 50 to 60 with alopecia areata. Some clones in this sample may be carry-over from other donors' samples.

This clonotype was observed at least ten times. The V gene is TRBV12-3 or TRBV12-4, the J gene TRBJ1-6, with 9 bases fitting TRBD1. The CDR3 covers 14 residues. V lost 6 bases, J lost 10 bases, and 7 bases stayed unmatched. The CDR3, as DNA: TGTGCCAGCAGGCCCGGGACAGGGTTCTCACCCCTCCACTTT. Translation: CASRPGTGFSPLHF.

This clonotype was recorded at least ten times. The rearrangement uses TRBV20-1 and TRBJ2-5, with D possibly TRBD2 on 6 matching bases. The V and J ends lost 0 bases and 3 bases respectively, with 14 bases between them. The CDR3 loop spans 15 amino acids. Germline V lookup: CDR1 DFQATT, CDR2 SNEGSKA (reference sequence). In nucleotides, the CDR3 is TGCAGTGCTAGAGATCGGGGGACTGGGAAAGAGACCCAGTACTTC. The encoded protein is CSARDRGTGKETQYF.

This clonotype was recorded at least ten times. The chain recombines TRBV5-1 with TRBJ1-1, with D uncertain. The CDR3 spans 13 residues. Germline V gene data show CDR1 as SGHRS and CDR2 as YFSETQ. The V end was cut by 0 bases, the J end by 7 bases, with 10 bases between. CDR3 in amino acids: CASSLDRAFEAFF. DNA for the CDR3: TGCGCCAGCAGCTTGGACAGAGCCTTTGAAGCTTTCTTT.